Below, 23 T cell receptor beta chains from the same sample are listed, as sequenced in a study of identical twins. TCRdb reanalysed the 5' RACE reads using MiXCR and keeps one entry per CDR3 protein. The sample has 1.5 million or so distinct CDR3 sequences, roughly 35% seen once. The material sequenced was cord blood. The receptors were sampled from a newborn girl in good health.

This sequence joins TRBV2 and TRBJ2-4; D unresolved. The CDR3 contains 15 residues. The germline V gene has CDR1 SNHLY and CDR2 FYNNEI. Trimming took 3 bases from V and 0 from J, leaving 9 bases between them. CDR3 region: CASSDSSLAKNIQYF. Written as DNA, the CDR3 is TGTGCCAGCAGTGACAGTAGTCTAGCCAAAAACATTCAGTACTTC.

This chain links TRBV11-2 with TRBJ2-7; the match to TRBD2 covers 8 bases. V shed 3 bases and J 6 bases; nucleotides not matched to a gene: 10. Germline assignment: CDR1 SGHAT and CDR2 FQNNGV. CDR3 length equals 15 residues. This CDR3 reads CASSFGRGRRLEQYF. The CDR3 DNA is TGTGCCAGCAGCTTCGGGCGCGGGAGGAGGCTCGAGCAGTACTTC.

CDR3 in amino acids: CSATRPGSSYNEQFF. DNA of the CDR3: TGCAGTGCTACCCGACCGGGGAGCTCCTACAATGAGCAGTTCTTC. The J gene is TRBJ2-1, the V gene TRBV20-1, with D maybe TRBD2 (5 bases). Trimming shortened V by 4 bases and J by 0 bases, and 13 bases separated the two germline ends. The CDR3 sequence is 15 residues long. Germline-derived CDR1 and CDR2 are DFQATT and SNEGSKA (reference sequence).

This clonotype was counted between two and nine times. The V gene is TRBV19, the J gene TRBJ2-7; D ambiguous. The CDR3 sequence is 14 residues long. Trimming pared 3 bases from V and 1 base from J, leaving 10 bases between. Germline assignment: CDR1 LNHDA and CDR2 SQIVND (reference sequence). This CDR3 reads CASSIIHGSYEQYF. The CDR3 bases are TGTGCCAGTAGTATCATTCACGGGTCCTACGAGCAGTACTTC.

V and J are TRBV7-8 and TRBJ2-7; 10 nucleotides agree with TRBD2. This CDR3 has 17 residues. V lost 2 bases, J lost 3 bases, and 10 bases stayed unmatched. The germline gives CDR1 SGHVS, CDR2 FQNEAQ. The CDR3 region is CASSLKAGGLANYEQYF. The CDR3, as DNA: TGTGCCAGCAGCTTAAAAGCGGGGGGACTAGCGAACTACGAGCAGTACTTC.

The chain joins TRBV20-1 to TRBJ2-7; TRBD1 matches at 11 bases. Germline CDR1 and CDR2: DFQATT and SNEGSKA (reference sequence). J was trimmed by 3 bases and V by 2 bases; bases with no gene match: 3. The CDR3 is 14 amino acids. In DNA form, the CDR3 reads TGCAGTGCTAGACGGACAGGGGGCCGCTACGAGCAGTACTTC. Translated: CSARRTGGRYEQYF.

A single count supports this clonotype. The gene calls are TRBV5-6 and TRBJ1-1, with a weak D call TRBD1 (6 bases). Germline V CDR1 and CDR2: SGHDT, YYEEEE. CDR3 length: 15 amino acids. V lost 0 bases and J lost 0, with 9 bases in between. CDR3 sequence (DNA): TGTGCCAGCAGCTTGGGATACAGGGTGAACACTGAAGCTTTCTTT. The encoded protein is CASSLGYRVNTEAFF.

The chain combines TRBV7-2 with TRBJ2-5; D is unresolved. The CDR3 runs 12 residues. Germline CDR1 and CDR2: SGHTA and FQGNSA. V lost 4 bases and J 7 bases, leaving 10 bases between the germline ends. CDR3: CASSSYYGTQYF. The CDR3 DNA is TGTGCCAGCAGCTCATACTATGGGACCCAGTACTTC.

The rearrangement joins TRBV27 to TRBJ2-5, with TRBD2 identical over 9 bases. The closer fit of TRBJ2-7 to the DNA end suggests the J call may be wrong. This CDR3 is built from 17 residues. Germline CDR1 is MNHEY and CDR2 is SMNVEV (reference sequence). CDR3 nucleotides: TGTGCCAGCAGTCCACCCCTGACTAGTACTAGCGGGCACGAGCAGTACTTC. Encoded protein: CASSPPLTSTSGHEQYF.

This clonotype was counted a few times. V usage is TRBV6-1 and J usage is TRBJ1-6; D gene ambiguous. Trimming removed 1 base at V and 4 bases at J, with 5 bases between. Germline CDR1 reads MNHNS; CDR2 reads SASEGT. CDR3 size: 14 residues. DNA of the CDR3: TGTGCCAGCAGTGAAGGACCATATAATTCACCCCTCCACTTT. It specifies CASSEGPYNSPLHF.

The CDR3 sequence is CASSQEGRGFLDNSPLHF. CDR3 in DNA: TGTGCCAGCAGCCAAGAGGGCAGGGGCTTTCTAGATAATTCACCCCTCCACTTT. The J gene is TRBJ1-6, the V gene TRBV4-2, with a weak D call TRBD1 (6 bases). The germline V and J ends were trimmed by 0 bases and 5 bases, with 17 bases remaining between them. CDR1 is LGHNA and CDR2 is YNFKEQ in the germline V gene. This CDR3 comprises 18 residues.

V is TRBV24-1 and J is TRBJ1-5; no reliable D call. Trimming cost V 3 bases and J 3 bases, with 20 bases left between them. The CDR3 runs to 18 residues. CDR1 is KGHDR, CDR2 SFDVKD, per germline. The chain's CDR3 is CATSDPFGRGRDNQPQHF. CDR3 nucleotides: TGTGCCACCAGTGATCCCTTTGGGCGGGGAAGGGACAATCAGCCCCAGCATTTT.

The gene calls are TRBV27 and TRBJ2-7; 9 bases fit TRBD1. CDR1 and CDR2 from the germline V gene are MNHEY and SMNVEV (reference sequence). The trim removed 2 bases at V and 2 bases at J, leaving 7 bases unmatched. CDR3 length equals 16 residues. The CDR3 sequence is CASSLRDRVETYEQYF. The DNA for the CDR3 is TGTGCCAGCAGTTTAAGGGACAGGGTGGAGACCTACGAGCAGTACTTC.

The sample holds many counts of this clonotype. This rearrangement joins TRBV12-3 or TRBV12-4 to TRBJ2-1; TRBD2 might be the D (5 bases). The V end lost 1 base, the J end lost 6 bases, and 10 bases lay between the germline ends. This CDR3 spans 14 amino acids. CDR3 amino acids: CASSLVPGGNEQFF. For the CDR3, the DNA is TGTGCCAGCAGTTTAGTTCCCGGAGGCAATGAGCAGTTCTTC.

This clonotype was recorded a few times. The CDR3 nucleotides are TGTGCCAGCAGTTTATCCCGGACGGGCGAGCAGTACTTC. This sequence encodes CASSLSRTGEQYF. The V gene is TRBV28, the J gene TRBJ2-7; no definite D call. The ends were cut back, 1 base at V and 6 bases at J, with 10 bases in the middle. The CDR3 runs 13 residues. CDR1 is MDHEN, CDR2 SYDVKM, per germline.

The J gene is TRBJ1-2, the V gene TRBV5-1; 7 positions match TRBD1. Germline lookup yields CDR1 SGHRS and CDR2 YFSETQ. Trimming removed 2 bases from V and 5 bases from J; junction bases left unmatched: 6. CDR3 length: 14 amino acids. CDR3 coding DNA: TGCGCCAGCAGCTTTGGACAGGAGGCATATGGCTACACCTTC. Translating gives CASSFGQEAYGYTF.

This clonotype was counted ten times or more. The chain employs TRBV29-1 and TRBJ1-2; 7 positions agree with TRBD1. The CDR3 extends over 11 amino acids. Germline V gene lookup returns CDR1 SQVTM and CDR2 ANQGSEA. The V segment lost 2 bases and the J segment 10 bases; nucleotides outside the gene matches: 4. CDR3: CSVEQGQYYTF. CDR3 nucleotide sequence: TGCAGCGTTGAACAGGGACAGTACTACACCTTC. Full variable domain (rest looked up from reference TRBV29-1 and TRBJ1-2): SAVISQKPSRDICQRGTSLTIQCQVDSQVTMMFWYRQQPGQSLTLIATANQGSEATYESGFVIDKFPISRPNLTFSTLTVSNMSPEDSSIYLCSVEQGQYYTFGSGTRLTVV.

This clonotype came up a few times. The chain employs TRBV20-1 and TRBJ1-2, with a weak D call TRBD1 (5 bases). Germline values: CDR1 DFQATT, CDR2 SNEGSKA (reference sequence). The CDR3 length is 12 residues. Trimming pared 5 bases from V and 3 bases from J, leaving 10 bases between. The DNA for the CDR3 is TGCAGTGCTCCCGGGACGGACTATGGCTACACCTTC. Amino acids: CSAPGTDYGYTF.

The chain combines TRBV24-1 with TRBJ2-5, with no clear D. Germline-derived CDR1 and CDR2 are KGHDR and SFDVKD. V was cut by 3 bases and J by 0 bases, with 10 bases left in between. CDR3 size: 15 residues. The CDR3 protein is CATSDGQRNQETQYF. The CDR3 nucleotides are TGTGCCACCAGTGATGGGCAGAGGAACCAAGAGACCCAGTACTTC.

The sample holds a few counts of this clonotype. The chain couples TRBV12-3 or TRBV12-4 to TRBJ2-3, with TRBD1 identical over 8 bases. V shed 5 bases, J shed 3 bases, and the junction held 4 bases outside the gene matches. The length of the CDR3 is 14 residues. CDR3 DNA sequence: TGTGCCAGCAGTACTCGACAGGGGACAGATACGCAGTATTTT. Its protein product is CASSTRQGTDTQYF.

The V call is TRBV3-1, the J call TRBJ2-4, with D uncertain. This CDR3 has 14 residues. Trimming took 1 base from V and 5 from J, leaving 9 bases between them. Germline CDR1 LGHDT, CDR2 YNNKEL (reference sequence). The DNA for the CDR3 is TGTGCCAGCAGCCAAGGCGTTTTGCAAAACATTCAGTACTTC. This translates into CASSQGVLQNIQYF.

In its sample, this clonotype was seen once. The genes are TRBV27 and TRBJ2-5; D is unclear. Looked up from germline, CDR1 is MNHEY and CDR2 is SMNVEV (reference sequence). The CDR3 covers 11 residues. Trimming removed 5 bases at V and 11 bases at J, with 12 bases between. The chain's CDR3 is CASSGRNEQYF. The CDR3 nucleotides read TGTGCCAGCAGTGGAAGGAATGAGCAGTACTTC.

In the case of this clonotype: A far bigger clonotype differs at one base, so this is likely a read error. This chain links TRBV7-9 with TRBJ2-5; D gene uncertain. V was shortened by 5 bases and J by 0 bases, with 4 bases between the two germline ends. Germline V lookup: CDR1 SEHNR, CDR2 FQNEAQ (reference sequence). The CDR3 consists of 12 residues. The DNA of the CDR3 is TGTGCCAGCAGCAAAGACCAAGAGACCCAGTACTTC. Translated: CASSKDQETQYF.